These 13 T cell receptor beta chains were sequenced from one sample in a study of T cell responses to AZD1222 COVID-19 vaccine. Profiling relied on immunoSEQ multiplex PCR, and the TCRdb table lists in-frame clones only, not all of them. The repertoire includes 170,000 or so clones, 90% of them detected once, and less than 1.6% sits in the top ten. Sample: peripheral blood, taken on day 0 of AZD1222 vaccination. These receptors all come from an adult in good health.

The J gene is TRBJ2-7, the V gene TRBV6-1; D is uncertain. The germline V and J ends were trimmed by 1 base and 0 bases, with 7 bases remaining between them. Germline-derived CDR1 and CDR2 are MNHNS and SASEGT. The CDR3 is 14 residues long. CDR3 sequence reads: CASSEEPRSYEQYF. CDR3 coding DNA: TGTGCCAGCAGTGAAGAACCCCGCTCCTACGAGCAGTACTTC.

The V gene is TRBV11-1, the J gene TRBJ2-2; D is unclear. This CDR3 contains 14 residues. V was clipped by 3 bases and J by 0 bases, with 5 bases between them. Germline V lookup: CDR1 SGHAT, CDR2 FQDESV (reference sequence). The CDR3 coding sequence is TGTGCCAGCAGCTTGCGACCGAACACCGGGGAGCTGTTTTTT. It codes for CASSLRPNTGELFF.

CDR3 amino acids: CASSLQLIYGYTF. DNA for the CDR3: TGTGCCAGCAGCCTCCAGTTGATCTATGGCTACACCTTC. V gene TRBV12-3 or TRBV12-4 combines with J gene TRBJ1-2; D is uncertain. Between the trimmed V and J ends, which lost 6 bases and 4 bases, there was a span of 12 bases. The CDR3 has 13 residues.

The sample holds one count of this clone. This chain connects TRBV6-2 or TRBV6-3 to TRBJ2-5; a weak D match, TRBD2 (5 bases). There are 13 residues in the CDR3. V was pared by 5 bases and J by 1 base, with 8 bases between. Looked up from germline, CDR1 is MNHEY and CDR2 is SVGEGT. This chain's CDR3 is CASSRGFQETQYF. The CDR3 DNA follows: TGTGCCAGCAGTCGGGGTTTCCAAGAGACCCAGTACTTC.

This clone was observed once. This chain joins TRBV27 and TRBJ2-7, with D perhaps TRBD2 (5 bases). Germline CDR1 and CDR2: MNHEY and SMNVEV (reference sequence). Trimming removed 2 bases from V and 5 bases from J, with 10 bases in between. CDR3 length: 13 residues. Written as DNA, the CDR3 is TGTGCCAGCAGTTTAGAGGGTTTCCACGAGCAGTACTTC. Its protein is CASSLEGFHEQYF.

V gene TRBV6-1 combines with J gene TRBJ2-1; 9 bases are a match to TRBD1. The trim removed 1 base at V and 7 bases at J, leaving 8 bases unmatched. The CDR3 sequence is 16 residues long. Germline V gene data show CDR1 as MNHNS and CDR2 as SASEGT. The CDR3 region is CASSEEGGQGGNEQFF. CDR3 coding DNA: TGTGCCAGCAGTGAAGAGGGGGGACAGGGAGGGAATGAGCAGTTCTTC.

The chain combines TRBV7-2 with TRBJ2-7; D is unresolved. From germline, CDR1 is SGHTA and CDR2 FQGNSA. Trimming cost V 1 base and J 2 bases, with 12 bases left between them. This CDR3 region has 15 residues. CDR3: CASSLDPQIAYEQYF. DNA for the CDR3: TGTGCCAGCAGCTTAGACCCACAGATAGCCTACGAGCAGTACTTC.

This clone was recorded only once. The rearrangement joins TRBV11-2 to TRBJ2-5; 8 nucleotides match TRBD2. CDR3 size: 17 residues. Unmatched junction bases numbered 14, after V lost 5 bases and J lost 3 bases. Germline V lookup: CDR1 SGHAT, CDR2 FQNNGV. The CDR3 loop is CASSPLRWRGAEETQYF. In DNA, the CDR3 is TGTGCCAGCAGCCCTCTCCGATGGCGGGGGGCTGAAGAGACCCAGTACTTC.

This chain connects TRBV4-3 to TRBJ2-5; D is possibly TRBD1 or TRBD2 (5 bases each). Trimming took 1 base from V and 5 from J, leaving 11 bases between them. Germline CDR1 reads LGHNA; CDR2 reads YSLEER. The CDR3 loop spans 14 amino acids. The CDR3 nucleotides are TGCGCCAGCAGCCAAGGGGGACCCACGGAGACCCAGTACTTC. The encoded protein is CASSQGGPTETQYF.

The rearrangement joins TRBV28 to TRBJ1-4, with 7 positions matching TRBD1. In germline, CDR1 is MDHEN, CDR2 SYDVKM. The CDR3 has 15 residues. J gave up 8 bases and V 4 bases, and 10 bases lay outside the gene matches. CDR3 DNA: TGTGCCAGCAGTTCCTCGACAGGGCGGAAAGAAAAACTGTTTTTT. Its translation: CASSSSTGRKEKLFF.

This sequence joins TRBV6-5 and TRBJ1-5, with D hard to call. The germline V and J ends were trimmed by 2 bases and 0 bases, with 8 bases remaining between them. Germline V gives CDR1 MNHEY, CDR2 SVGAGI. The CDR3 is 15 residues long. The CDR3 region is CASSYNQYSNQPQHF. DNA for the CDR3: TGTGCCAGCAGTTACAATCAGTATAGCAATCAGCCCCAGCATTTT.

V gene TRBV25-1 combines with J gene TRBJ1-6; 9 nucleotides align to TRBD1. This CDR3 is built from 14 residues. With V trimmed by 8 bases and J by 13 bases, 12 bases remained unmatched. The germline gives CDR1 MGHDK, CDR2 SYGVNS. In nucleotides, the CDR3 is TGTGCCAGCGGGGCGGGACAGGGTTTGTTTCCCCTCCACTTT. It encodes CASGAGQGLFPLHF.

The count of this clone is one. The rearrangement joins TRBV25-1 to TRBJ2-1; possibly TRBD2 for D (7 bases). The CDR3 extends over 14 amino acids. CDR1 is MGHDK, CDR2 SYGVNS, per germline. The V and J ends lost 5 bases and 3 bases respectively, with 11 bases between them. This chain's CDR3 is CASSPGGLYNEQFF. The CDR3 bases are TGTGCCAGCAGTCCCGGGGGGCTCTACAATGAGCAGTTCTTC.